This TCR beta chain appears in the sequencing data of a study of blood T cell repertoires in COVID-19. In the study overall: Collection of acute and convalescent COVID-19 samples took place in the United States, Italy and Spain.

Libraries were prepared by immunoSEQ multiplex PCR; TCRdb keeps only in-frame clonotypes and omits some of them. This table holds some 210,000 clones, around 80% found once. Per the germline V gene, CDR1 is LGHDT and CDR2 is YNNKEL (reference sequence). The V gene lost 8 bases and the J gene lost 4 bases, with 20 bases spanning the gap. The CDR3 runs to 15 residues. The sequencing input was peripheral blood. This clonotype was obtained from a man in his fifties or sixties with active or convalescent COVID-19. The V gene is TRBV3-1 (or the pseudogene TRBV3-2), the J gene TRBJ1-1, with unresolved D. The CDR3 nucleotides read TGTGCCAGCCGCTCGGATGACCGCGGCCTCACTGAAGCTTTCTTT. This codes for CASRSDDRGLTEAFF.